The clone carrying this T cell receptor (beta chain) was detected a few times. RNA extraction was followed by reverse transcription into cDNA, which acted as the sequencing template. Assay: immunoSEQ multiplex PCR; the TCRdb copy retains only in-frame clones and omits some. The profile shows about 150,000 clones, approximately 53% of them singletons. Germline CDR1 reads GTSNPN; CDR2 reads SVGIG (reference sequence). The CDR3 is 11 residues long. V lost 0 bases and J 5 bases, leaving 4 bases between the germline ends. This sample was included in a study of CD8+ T cells in alopecia areata. The chain couples TRBV30 to TRBJ2-5; D unresolved. The sequenced sample was CD8+ T cells sorted from blood, obtained at week 0. The receptor comes from a human donor with alopecia areata. The DNA of the CDR3 is TGTGCCTGGAGTGTATCGGAGACCCAGTACTTC. This encodes CAWSVSETQYF.